This TCR beta chain is from a study of OX40 agonist ivuxolimab in advanced cancers. Study context: Past anti-PD-1, anti-PD-L1 or anti-CTLA-4 therapy was accepted, and 30% to 50% had received some. General study points: CD4+ and CD8+ T cells in blood underwent clonal expansion by week 6 at 0.1 to 3.0 mg/kg. The mean number of expanded clones was higher in CD8+ T cells than in CD4+.

The repertoire was sequenced with immunoSEQ multiplex PCR; TCRdb's copy has only in-frame clones and lacks some. There are just under 80,000 clones in the sample; 89% occur only once, and around 0.4% lies in the top ten. This clone was detected a few times. Its antigen is still unknown. This receptor was obtained from an adult with an advanced solid tumor such as melanoma, head and neck, liver or kidney cancer. The material was CD4+ or CD8+ T cells sorted from blood, obtained in a trial of the OX40 agonist ivuxolimab.

The CDR3 bases are TGTGCCAGCAGTTTATGGGTTGCAGGAGGCTTCTATGGCTACACCTTC. Protein sequence: CASSLWVAGGFYGYTF. The chain links TRBV28 to TRBJ1-2; no firm D call. This CDR3 contains 16 residues. Germline V CDR1 and CDR2: MDHEN, SYDVKM. V lost 0 bases to trimming and J lost 4 bases, with 15 bases between them.